This T cell receptor (beta chain) appears in the sequencing data of a study of regulatory T cells in long-lasting Graves disease. CDR1 is SSHAT, CDR2 FNYEAQ, per germline (reference sequence). V dropped 5 bases and J dropped 3 bases, with 17 bases sitting between them. CDR3 size: 15 residues. Time point specified: newly diagnosed GD, antithyroid drugs for less than 3 months. PBMCs were the source of the RNA used for TCR sequencing. This clonotype was counted between two and nine times. According to the study, TCR beta libraries were built with iRepertoire HTBI primers and CDR3-region Arm-PCR. TCRdb called the multiplex PCR reads again in MiXCR, with one record for every CDR3 protein. The top ten clones hold 10% of a sample with about 540,000 distinct CDR3 sequences, about 13% of them seen once. The same sample was also used in a study of T cells in Graves' hyperthyroidism and ophthalmopathy.

The specimen comprised peripheral blood mononuclear cells (PBMCs), sampled at new diagnosis, from a patient treated with antithyroid drugs. The TCR was taken from a young man with Graves disease. V is TRBV7-7 and J is TRBJ2-7; D is perhaps TRBD2 (6 bases). CDR3 nucleotide sequence: TGTGCCAGCAGCCCTGACGGGACTGGCTTCTACGAGCAGTACTTC. Translation: CASSPDGTGFYEQYF.